This TCR beta chain is drawn from a study of cytomegalovirus exposure and HLA in healthy donors (dated by TCRdb to about 2017). As for the study more broadly: A later analysis indicated that the 90 to 150 validation repertoires were generated on the platform also employed for the 700 or so repertoires of the first cohort. Besides the first cohort of roughly 660 subjects, a separate validation cohort made up of over a hundred different subjects was used. The study aimed to test whether cataloging public T cell receptors could reveal signatures of past pathogen exposure. To predict cytomegalovirus infection status, the study combined high-throughput TCR immunosequencing, statistical association of individual TCRs with disease status, and machine learning. Points the paper makes about the study in general: The classifier was reported to diagnose cytomegalovirus status with high specificity and sensitivity in both the original and validation cohorts. A few of the identified cytomegalovirus-associated TCR beta chains were confirmed in vitro to be specific for cytomegalovirus antigens. While some public TCRs were present in many individuals, most TCR sequences turned up only very rarely across donors. Of the cluster scores, roughly 95% were above 0 in a later analysis, which found that TCRs clustered in the first cohort also tended to co-occur in the approximately 120 validation repertoires. The study gave a list of more than 150 TCR beta chains associated with cytomegalovirus. The authors suggested that the approach could potentially be generalized to other disease states and immunological phenotypes. A later analysis had no HLA typing for the validation cohort, so co-occurrence there was scored across all 110 or so repertoires.

Inclusive of the bounding cysteine and phenylalanine, the CDR3 is 17 residues long. Just the 51-base CDR3 DNA is kept, in frame starting at base 1. Taken from the germline V gene (reference sequence), the CDR1 and CDR2 loops are LNHDA and SQIVND. Germline trimming: 5 bases from V, 0 bases from J; junction bases outside gene matches: 5. Library generation was performed with the immunoSEQ multiplex PCR assay. Per the authors' processing: To diagnose cytomegalovirus status from the catalog of TCR beta chain sequences, a statistical classification framework was built. TCRdb limited this immuneACCESS table to in-frame rearrangements with V and J called. A share of clones is missing; checked studies link under half to unresolved V genes, and the rest is unexplained. V, J and clone size were drawn from that table, and D and trimming were deduced from the DNA. Present in this sample are more than 150,000 clones, more than 80% of which were seen just once. The ten largest account for 6% to 9% of the sample.

Details on this clone: This clone's antigen is unknown. Base qualities are not recorded, but no much larger clone differs from it by a single base.

The donors were included in the validation cohort of 130 or so subjects, a group kept apart from the roughly 700-subject first cohort. This sequence originates from a man aged 18 to 30 in good health and CMV-seropositive. The sequence joins TRBV19 to TRBJ2-3; 13 of the junction bases match TRBD2. Sequenced sample: PBMCs. The DNA is TGTGCCAGTAGTTCCGGGACTAGCGGGATAAGCACAGATACGCAGTATTTT. Translated, this gives CASSSGTSGISTDTQYF.